The sequence of this TCR beta chain was determined in a study of blood T cell repertoires in COVID-19. The protocol was immunoSEQ multiplex PCR, while the TCRdb copy is restricted to in-frame clones and leaves out a portion. The repertoire consists of 200,000 to 300,000 clones, with approximately 86% occurring once and the leading ten covering nearly 2%. Germline assignment: CDR1 MNHEY and CDR2 SVGAGI. J was trimmed by 7 bases and V by 5 bases; bases with no gene match: 5. The CDR3 consists of 14 residues. The sequenced material came from peripheral blood. This chain uses TRBV6-5 with TRBJ1-6, with 7 bases aligning to TRBD1. The receptor was isolated from a man aged 25-40 years with active or convalescent COVID-19. The CDR3 nucleotides are TGTGCCAGCAGTAACAGGGGTTCCAATTCACCCCTCCACTTT. This codes for CASSNRGSNSPLHF.